A single sample is the source of the 18 T cell receptor beta chains below, sequenced in a study of CD8+ T cells in alopecia areata. Treatment given: oral pan-JAK inhibitor, 5-10 mg twice daily. RNA extraction was followed by reverse transcription into cDNA, which acted as the sequencing template. The table came from immunoSEQ multiplex PCR; TCRdb's copy has only in-frame clones and leaves some out. The sample consists of 200,000 to 250,000 clones, 50% to 75% of them appearing once. The input for sequencing was CD4+ T cells sorted from blood, taken at week 4, from a patient treated with tofacitinib. The receptors originated from a human donor with alopecia areata.

There are a few counts of this clone. This chain links TRBV6-5 with TRBJ2-1, with a possible D match to TRBD1 (6 bases). The CDR3 has 13 amino acids. V gave up 0 bases and J gave up 13 bases, with 13 bases separating them. Germline CDR1 reads MNHEY; CDR2 reads SVGAGI. CDR3 sequence (DNA): TGTGCCAGCAGTTACTCGGGACAAAGGGGACAGTTCTTC. Amino acids: CASSYSGQRGQFF.

This rearrangement joins TRBV2 to TRBJ2-3, with no clear D. Trimming removed 6 bases from V and 2 bases from J, with 9 bases in between. Germline loops: CDR1 SNHLY, CDR2 FYNNEI. The CDR3 runs to 13 residues. The DNA of the CDR3 is TGTGCCAGCAGAACGGGCGTCACAGATACGCAGTATTTT. The encoded protein is CASRTGVTDTQYF.

This chain joins TRBV7-9 and TRBJ1-5, with unresolved D. Germline CDR1 SEHNR, CDR2 FQNEAQ (reference sequence). The V end was cut by 4 bases, the J end by 1 base, with 5 bases between. The CDR3 is 13 amino acids. CDR3 amino acids: CASSYDSNQPQHF. CDR3 bases: TGTGCCAGCAGCTACGACAGCAATCAGCCCCAGCATTTT.

The genes are TRBV19 and TRBJ2-3; tentative D call: TRBD1 (6 bases). Trimming stripped 11 bases from V and 6 bases from J, with 18 bases between. Germline CDR1 LNHDA, CDR2 SQIVND (reference sequence). The CDR3 extends over 13 amino acids. In DNA, the CDR3 is TGTGCCTACAGGGTGTCGGGAAGGGATACGCAGTATTTT. It translates to CAYRVSGRDTQYF.

This clone was counted ten times or more. CDR3 coding DNA: TGCGCCAGCAGCCAAGGACAGGTGGGCATGAACACTGAAGCTTTCTTT. Protein sequence: CASSQGQVGMNTEAFF. This chain connects TRBV4-3 to TRBJ1-1; tentative D call: TRBD1 (6 bases). Germline CDR1 and CDR2: LGHNA and YSLEER. The CDR3 consists of 16 residues. V lost 1 base and J 0 bases, leaving 12 bases between the germline ends.

V gene TRBV29-1 combines with J gene TRBJ2-1, with 8 bases aligning to TRBD1. The CDR3 consists of 13 residues. V trimming: 1 base; J trimming: 5 bases; junction bases outside the gene matches: 1. Germline assignment: CDR1 SQVTM and CDR2 ANQGSEA. CDR3 sequence reads: CSVEVQGDNEQFF. The CDR3 DNA is TGCAGCGTTGAAGTACAGGGGGACAATGAGCAGTTCTTC.

The genes are TRBV9 and TRBJ1-3; D is possibly TRBD1 (5 bases). The CDR3 consists of 16 residues. Germline V lookup: CDR1 SGDLS, CDR2 YYNGEE. Trimming shortened V by 0 bases and J by 2 bases, and 12 bases separated the two germline ends. Written as DNA, the CDR3 is TGTGCCAGCAGCGTAGATCAGGGAGGGACTGGAAACACCATATATTTT. This translates into CASSVDQGGTGNTIYF.

The V and J genes are TRBV7-2 and TRBJ1-1; D is possibly TRBD1 (6 bases). The CDR3 runs to 12 residues. V lost 6 bases to trimming and J lost 7 bases, with 12 bases between them. Looked up from germline, CDR1 is SGHTA and CDR2 is FQGNSA. The DNA for the CDR3 is TGTGCCAGCAGTCGGGGGGCAGTTGAAGCTTTCTTT. Residues: CASSRGAVEAFF.

The chain employs TRBV30 and TRBJ2-7, with D perhaps matching TRBD2 (6 bases). The CDR3 is 15 residues long. V lost 0 bases and J 5 bases, leaving 17 bases between the germline ends. The germline V gene has CDR1 GTSNPN and CDR2 SVGIG (reference sequence). CDR3: CAWSVLKGGLNEQYF. For the CDR3, the DNA is TGTGCCTGGAGTGTACTGAAGGGAGGACTAAACGAGCAGTACTTC.

This CDR3 reads CASSQGITRDPNSPLHF. The CDR3, as DNA: TGCGCCAGCAGCCAAGGTATTACCAGGGACCCTAATTCACCCCTCCACTTT. The chain combines TRBV4-1 with TRBJ1-6, with TRBD1 as a possible D gene (5 bases). V lost 1 base and J lost 6, with 16 bases in between. Germline V gives CDR1 MGHRA, CDR2 YSYEKL. This CDR3 spans 17 amino acids.

V usage is TRBV29-1 and J usage is TRBJ2-5; D perhaps matches TRBD2 (6 bases). The length of the CDR3 is 14 residues. Per germline, CDR1 SQVTM and CDR2 ANQGSEA. Trimming left V 6 bases short and J 2 bases short, with 16 bases between. CDR3 sequence: CSVKPPLAQETQYF. The CDR3, as DNA: TGCAGCGTCAAACCCCCTCTAGCGCAAGAGACCCAGTACTTC.

The V and J genes are TRBV30 and TRBJ1-2, with D possibly matching TRBD1 (5 bases). V lost 7 bases to trimming and J lost 5 bases, with 8 bases between them. CDR3 length: 10 residues. The germline CDR1 and CDR2 sequences are GTSNPN and SVGIG (reference sequence). The CDR3 loop is CASGRYGYTF. DNA for the CDR3: TGTGCCTCAGGGCGGTATGGCTACACCTTC. The whole variable domain, remainder taken from reference TRBV30 and TRBJ1-2, is SQTIHQWPATLVQPVGSPLSLECTVEGTSNPNLYWYRQAAGRGLQLLFYSVGIGQISSEVPQNLSASRPQDRQFILSSKKLLLSDSGFYLCASGRYGYTFGSGTRLTVV.

As regards this clone: This sample includes further DNA sequences coding for the same CDR3. The chain couples TRBV5-6 to TRBJ1-2; no clear D gene. Germline V CDR1 and CDR2: SGHDT, YYEEEE. This CDR3 has 13 residues. V shed 0 bases and J shed 2 bases, with 5 bases lying between them. The CDR3 spells CASSLEGNYGYTF. CDR3 nucleotide sequence: TGTGCCAGCAGCTTGGAAGGGAACTATGGCTACACCTTC.

V is TRBV7-8 and J is TRBJ2-1, with 8 bases that match TRBD2. J lost 4 bases, V lost 1 base, and 6 bases had no gene match. This CDR3 has 16 residues. Germline CDR1 SGHVS, CDR2 FQNEAQ. The CDR3 spells CASSLGGSGDYNEQFF. CDR3 sequence (DNA): TGTGCCAGCAGCTTAGGCGGTAGCGGGGATTACAATGAGCAGTTCTTC.

The rearrangement uses TRBV30 and TRBJ2-5; possibly TRBD1 or TRBD2 for D (5 bases each). The CDR3 has 12 amino acids. The V gene lost 2 bases and the J gene lost 6 bases, with 10 bases spanning the gap. CDR1 is GTSNPN, CDR2 SVGIG, per germline (reference sequence). CDR3 loop: CAWSLGVKTQYF. For the CDR3, the DNA is TGTGCCTGGAGTCTGGGGGTAAAGACCCAGTACTTC. Full variable domain (outside the CDR3, taken from reference TRBV30 and TRBJ2-5): SQTIHQWPATLVQPVGSPLSLECTVEGTSNPNLYWYRQAAGRGLQLLFYSVGIGQISSEVPQNLSASRPQDRQFILSSKKLLLSDSGFYLCAWSLGVKTQYFGPGTRLLVL.

This clone occurred a few times. The V and J genes are TRBV7-9 and TRBJ2-3; 10 nucleotides agree with TRBD2. CDR1 and CDR2 (germline): SEHNR, FQNEAQ (reference sequence). With V trimmed by 10 bases and J by 6 bases, 10 bases remained unmatched. The CDR3 consists of 14 residues. As DNA, the CDR3 is TGTGCCACCACCATAACTAGCGGGGAGGATACGCAGTATTTT. Protein: CATTITSGEDTQYF.

This chain joins TRBV5-1 and TRBJ1-5; TRBD1 is a possible D gene (5 bases). The V gene lost 0 bases and the J gene lost 6 bases, with 10 bases spanning the gap. The CDR3 length is 14 residues. Germline V lookup: CDR1 SGHRS, CDR2 YFSETQ. The CDR3 here is CASSLDQGSQPQHF. CDR3 nucleotides: TGCGCCAGCAGCTTGGACCAGGGAAGTCAGCCCCAGCATTTT.

The rearrangement joins TRBV2 to TRBJ2-1; D is uncertain. Trimming removed 7 bases from V and 0 bases from J, with 7 bases in between. CDR1 and CDR2 from the germline V gene are SNHLY and FYNNEI. This CDR3 comprises 13 residues. CDR3 coding DNA: TGTGCCAGCATACAAAGCTCCTACAATGAGCAGTTCTTC. Its translation: CASIQSSYNEQFF. Full variable domain (rest looked up from reference TRBV2 and TRBJ2-1): EPEVTQTPSHQVTQMGQEVILRCVPISNHLYFYWYRQILGQKVEFLVSFYNNEISEKSEIFDDQFSVERPDGSNFTLKIRSTKLEDSAMYFCASIQSSYNEQFFGPGTRLTVL.